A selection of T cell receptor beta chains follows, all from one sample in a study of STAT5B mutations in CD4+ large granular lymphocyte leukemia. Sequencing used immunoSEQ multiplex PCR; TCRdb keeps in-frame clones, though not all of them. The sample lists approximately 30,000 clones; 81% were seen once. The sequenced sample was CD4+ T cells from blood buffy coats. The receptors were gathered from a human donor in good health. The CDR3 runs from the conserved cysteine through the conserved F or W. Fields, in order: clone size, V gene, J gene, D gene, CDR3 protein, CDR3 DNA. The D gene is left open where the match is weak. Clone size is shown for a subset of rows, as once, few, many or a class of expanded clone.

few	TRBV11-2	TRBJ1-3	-	CASSPRRTGSGNTIYF	TGTGCCAGCAGCCCGCGACGGACCGGGTCTGGAAACACCATATATTTT
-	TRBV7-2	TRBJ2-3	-	CASSLAMSGADTQYF	TGTGCCAGCAGCTTAGCGATGTCCGGGGCAGATACGCAGTATTTT
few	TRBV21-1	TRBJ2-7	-	CASKFGTPDLCRSSYEQYF	TGTGCCAGCAAGTTTGGGACCCCCGACCTCTGTAGGTCATCCTACGAGCAGTACTTC
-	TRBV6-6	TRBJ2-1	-	CASSPPDQKEVF	TGTGCCAGCAGCCCCCCGGACCAAAAAGAGGTCTTC
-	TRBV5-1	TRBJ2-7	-	CASSISGTSYEQYF	TGCGCCAGCAGCATATCCGGGACCTCCTACGAGCAGTACTTC
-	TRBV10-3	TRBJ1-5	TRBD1	CASSRDSSNQPQHF	TGTGCCTCCTCCCGGGACAGTAGCAATCAGCCCCAGCATTTT
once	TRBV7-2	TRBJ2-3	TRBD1	CASSQDRDRTDTQYF	TGTGCCAGCAGCCAGGACAGGGATAGGACAGATACGCAGTATTTT
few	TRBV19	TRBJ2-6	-	CASSRSGGSGANVLTF	TGTGCCAGTAGTAGATCTGGGGGTTCTGGGGCCAACGTCCTGACTTTC
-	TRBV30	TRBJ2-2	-	CAWSRVDNTGELFF	TGTGCCTGGAGCCGGGTTGACAACACCGGGGAGCTGTTTTTT
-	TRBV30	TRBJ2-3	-	CAWSVVSDTQYF	TGTGCCTGGAGTGTAGTGTCAGATACGCAGTATTTT
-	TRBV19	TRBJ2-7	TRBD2	CASSPSGSVYEQYF	TGTGCCAGTAGTCCCAGCGGGAGTGTTTACGAGCAGTACTTC
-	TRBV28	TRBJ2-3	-	CASSPWGDTSTDTQYF	TGTGCCAGCAGCCCTTGGGGGGACACCAGCACAGATACGCAGTATTTT
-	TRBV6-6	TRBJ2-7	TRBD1	CAIGQGTSYEQYF	TGTGCCATTGGACAGGGCACTTCCTACGAGCAGTACTTC
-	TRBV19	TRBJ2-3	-	CASSIQGGTQYF	TGTGCCAGTAGTATACAGGGGGGTACGCAGTATTTT
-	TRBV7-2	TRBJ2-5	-	CASSLGAGGQGQETQYF	TGTGCCAGCAGCTTAGGGGCAGGTGGACAAGGCCAAGAGACCCAGTACTTC
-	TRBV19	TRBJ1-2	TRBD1	CASSIQGTDYGYTF	TGTGCCAGTAGTATTCAAGGGACAGACTATGGCTACACCTTC
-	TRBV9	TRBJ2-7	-	CASSPPGHHYEQYF	TGTGCCAGCAGCCCCCCCGGACACCACTACGAGCAGTACTTC
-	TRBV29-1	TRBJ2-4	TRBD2	CSTQDGGKNIQYF	TGCAGCACCCAGGACGGGGGGAAAAACATTCAGTACTTC
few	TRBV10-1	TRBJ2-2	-	CASSENGELFF	TGCGCCAGCAGTGAGAACGGGGAGCTGTTTTTT
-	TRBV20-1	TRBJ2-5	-	CSASGGREQYF	TGCAGTGCTAGTGGGGGGCGGGAGCAGTACTTC
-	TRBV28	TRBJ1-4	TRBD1	CASSFNQGAGEKLFF	TGTGCCAGCAGTTTTAATCAGGGGGCGGGTGAAAAACTGTTTTTT
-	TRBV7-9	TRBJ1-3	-	CASSIQGSGDTIYF	TGTGCCAGCAGCATACAGGGCTCTGGGGACACCATATATTTT